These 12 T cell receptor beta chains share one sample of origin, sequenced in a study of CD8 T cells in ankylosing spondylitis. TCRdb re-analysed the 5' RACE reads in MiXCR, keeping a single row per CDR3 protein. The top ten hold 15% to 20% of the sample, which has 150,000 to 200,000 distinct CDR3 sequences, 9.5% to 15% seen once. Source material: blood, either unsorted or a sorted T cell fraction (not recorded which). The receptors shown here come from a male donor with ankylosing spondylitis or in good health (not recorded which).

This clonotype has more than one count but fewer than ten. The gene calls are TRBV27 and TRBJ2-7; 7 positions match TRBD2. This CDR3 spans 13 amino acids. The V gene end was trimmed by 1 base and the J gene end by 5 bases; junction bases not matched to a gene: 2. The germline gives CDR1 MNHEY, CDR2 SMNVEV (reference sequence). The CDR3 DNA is TGTGCCAGCAGTTTATTGGGGGGGGACGAGCAGTACTTC. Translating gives CASSLLGGDEQYF.

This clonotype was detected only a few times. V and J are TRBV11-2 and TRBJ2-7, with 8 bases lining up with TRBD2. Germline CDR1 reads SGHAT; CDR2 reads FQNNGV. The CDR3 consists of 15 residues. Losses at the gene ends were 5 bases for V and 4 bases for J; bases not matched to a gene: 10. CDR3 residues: CASSPEISGSYEQYF. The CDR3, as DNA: TGTGCCAGCAGCCCTGAGATCAGCGGGAGTTACGAGCAGTACTTC.

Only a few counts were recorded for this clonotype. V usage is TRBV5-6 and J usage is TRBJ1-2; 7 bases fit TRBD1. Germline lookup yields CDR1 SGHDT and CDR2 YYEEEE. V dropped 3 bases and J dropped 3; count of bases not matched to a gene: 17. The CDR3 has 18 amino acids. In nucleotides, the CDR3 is TGTGCCAGCAGCTCAAAAGACGGGACAGACAATTTTTACTATGGCTACACCTTC. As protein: CASSSKDGTDNFYYGYTF.

CDR3 in DNA: TGTGCCAGCAGCTTAGTGGGACGCGGCTTATATACGCAGTATTTT. Translated, it gives CASSLVGRGLYTQYF. The J gene is TRBJ2-3, the V gene TRBV7-6; D tentatively reads TRBD1 or TRBD2 (5 bases each). V lost 1 base and J lost 7, with 15 bases in between. CDR3 length: 15 residues. Germline CDR1 SGHVS, CDR2 FNYEAQ.

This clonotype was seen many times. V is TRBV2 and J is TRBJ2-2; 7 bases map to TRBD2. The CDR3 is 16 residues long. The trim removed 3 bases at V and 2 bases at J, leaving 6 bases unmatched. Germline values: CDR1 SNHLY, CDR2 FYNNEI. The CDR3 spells CASSDGLAVNTGELFF. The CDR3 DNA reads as TGTGCCAGCAGTGACGGGCTAGCGGTAAACACCGGGGAGCTGTTTTTT.

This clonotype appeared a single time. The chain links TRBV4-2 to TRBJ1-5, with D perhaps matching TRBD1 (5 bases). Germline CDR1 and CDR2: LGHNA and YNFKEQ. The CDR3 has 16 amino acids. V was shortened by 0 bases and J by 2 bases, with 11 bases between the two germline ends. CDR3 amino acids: CASSQDWGWGNQPQHF. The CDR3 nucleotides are TGTGCCAGCAGCCAAGATTGGGGGTGGGGCAATCAGCCCCAGCATTTT.

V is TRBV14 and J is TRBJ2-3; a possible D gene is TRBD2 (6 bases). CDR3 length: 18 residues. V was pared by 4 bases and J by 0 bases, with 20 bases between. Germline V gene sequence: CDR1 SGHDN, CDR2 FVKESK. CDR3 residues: CASSLQRFGGVSTDTQYF. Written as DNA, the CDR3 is TGTGCCAGCAGCCTTCAAAGGTTCGGCGGGGTTAGCACAGATACGCAGTATTTT.

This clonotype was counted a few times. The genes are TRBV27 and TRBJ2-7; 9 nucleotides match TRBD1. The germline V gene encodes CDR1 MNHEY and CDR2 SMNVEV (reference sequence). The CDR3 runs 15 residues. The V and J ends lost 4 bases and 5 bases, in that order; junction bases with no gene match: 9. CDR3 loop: CASSSPGTGYDEQYF. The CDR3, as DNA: TGTGCCAGCAGTTCTCCGGGGACAGGGTATGACGAGCAGTACTTC.

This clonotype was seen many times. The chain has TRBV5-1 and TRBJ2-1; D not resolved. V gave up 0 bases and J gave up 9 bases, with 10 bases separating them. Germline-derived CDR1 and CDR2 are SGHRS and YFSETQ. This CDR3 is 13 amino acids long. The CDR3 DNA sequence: TGCGCCAGCAGCTTGGGATACCAAACTGAGCAGTTCTTC. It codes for CASSLGYQTEQFF.

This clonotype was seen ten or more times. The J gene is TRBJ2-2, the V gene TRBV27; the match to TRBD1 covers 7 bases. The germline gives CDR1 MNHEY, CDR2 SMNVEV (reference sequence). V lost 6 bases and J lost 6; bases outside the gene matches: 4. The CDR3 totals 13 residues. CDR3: CASRQQGPGELFF. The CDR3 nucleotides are TGTGCCAGCAGGCAACAGGGGCCCGGGGAGCTGTTTTTT.

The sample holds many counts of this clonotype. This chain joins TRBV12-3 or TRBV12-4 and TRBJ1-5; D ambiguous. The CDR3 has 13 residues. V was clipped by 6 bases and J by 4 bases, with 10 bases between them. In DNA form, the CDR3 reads TGTGCCAGCAGGGCGGACTTAAATCAGCCCCAGCATTTT. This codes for CASRADLNQPQHF.

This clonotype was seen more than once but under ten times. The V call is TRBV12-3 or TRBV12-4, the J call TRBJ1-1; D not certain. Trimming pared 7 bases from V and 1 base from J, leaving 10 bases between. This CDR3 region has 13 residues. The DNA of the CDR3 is TGTGCCAGCACCATGGGAGGGAACACTGAAGCTTTCTTT. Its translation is CASTMGGNTEAFF.